A single sample gave rise to the 2 T cell receptor beta chains below, sequenced in a study of PD-1 blockade in classical Hodgkin lymphoma. Profiled with immunoSEQ multiplex PCR; TCRdb holds only in-frame clones, not every one. The sample consists of some 150,000 clones, about 81% of them appearing once. Each of the patients experienced relapse following autologous stem cell transplantation, and their brentuximab vedotin exposure differed. Sequences were derived from peripheral blood mononuclear cells (PBMCs), sampled before the second cycle of nivolumab. The receptors stem from a human donor with classical Hodgkin lymphoma.

This clone occurred a few times. The chain joins TRBV25-1 to TRBJ2-3; D ambiguous. V was shortened by 3 bases and J by 4 bases, with 14 bases between the two germline ends. CDR1 is MGHDK, CDR2 SYGVNS, per germline. The CDR3 is made up of 15 amino acids. CDR3 region: CASSEDAVAADTQYF. The CDR3 DNA reads as TGTGCCAGCAGTGAGGATGCGGTTGCTGCAGATACGCAGTATTTT.

The rearrangement links TRBV19 to TRBJ1-5; D uncertain. The CDR3 contains 14 residues. The V end lost 5 bases, the J end lost 2 bases, and 10 bases lay between the germline ends. Germline V CDR1 and CDR2: LNHDA, SQIVND (reference sequence). The CDR3 is CASSPSGGNQPQHF. The CDR3 bases are TGTGCCAGTAGTCCAAGTGGGGGCAATCAGCCCCAGCATTTT.